One and the same sample provided the 20 T cell receptor beta chains below, sequenced in a study of shared clonotypes between healthy human individuals. This table comes from immunoSEQ multiplex PCR, and its TCRdb copy is limited to in-frame clones, with some not included. This table holds a few million clones, more than 90% found once. Source material: naive CD4+ T cells sorted from blood. Sample subset: CD45RA+ positively selected. All receptors come from a man younger than 30 in good health.

The CDR3 protein is CAISTGFNTGELFF. For the CDR3, the DNA is TGTGCCATCTCCACAGGATTTAACACCGGGGAGCTGTTTTTT. The V gene is TRBV10-3, the J gene TRBJ2-2, with D perhaps matching TRBD1 (5 bases). Germline V gene data show CDR1 as ENHRY and CDR2 as SYGVKD. CDR3 length: 14 amino acids. V gave up 8 bases and J gave up 2 bases, with 12 bases separating them.

The genes are TRBV5-1 and TRBJ2-3, with D possibly matching TRBD2 (5 bases). The CDR3 runs to 16 residues. Trimming removed 0 bases from V and 3 bases from J, with 14 bases in between. Germline assignment: CDR1 SGHRS and CDR2 YFSETQ. CDR3 loop: CASSLGRKGGTDTQYF. DNA for the CDR3: TGCGCCAGCAGCTTGGGCAGGAAAGGCGGGACAGATACGCAGTATTTT.

The V call is TRBV5-6, the J call TRBJ2-7; no clear D gene. The V end lost 3 bases, the J end lost 0 bases, and 13 bases lay between the germline ends. The CDR3 covers 15 residues. Germline-derived CDR1 and CDR2 are SGHDT and YYEEEE. The CDR3 DNA reads as TGTGCCAGCAGCTCCAGGTTACTGAGCTCCTACGAGCAGTACTTC. This encodes CASSSRLLSSYEQYF. Combining the CDR3 with reference TRBV5-6 and TRBJ2-7 gives the whole variable domain DAGVTQSPTHLIKTRGQQVTLRCSPKSGHDTVSWYQQALGQGPQFIFQYYEEEERQRGNFPDRFSGHQFPNYSSELNVNALLLGDSALYLCASSSRLLSSYEQYFGPGTRLTVT.

The rearrangement joins TRBV10-3 to TRBJ1-2; TRBD1 might be the D (6 bases). The CDR3 is made up of 15 amino acids. V was trimmed by 7 bases and J by 2 bases, leaving 17 bases between them. Germline CDR1 and CDR2: ENHRY and SYGVKD. CDR3 DNA: TGTGCCATCAACGCAGTCCCCACAGGGAACTATGGCTACACCTTC. Its translation is CAINAVPTGNYGYTF.

The chain combines TRBV28 with TRBJ2-7; tentative D call: TRBD1 (5 bases). Deletions cut 5 bases from V and 4 bases from J, with 15 bases between. The CDR3 totals 14 residues. From germline, CDR1 is MDHEN and CDR2 SYDVKM. In nucleotides, the CDR3 is TGTGCCAGCAGTCCATCCCCAGGGCGGTACGAGCAGTACTTC. This translates into CASSPSPGRYEQYF. The whole variable domain, remainder taken from reference TRBV28 and TRBJ2-7, is DVKVTQSSRYLVKRTGEKVFLECVQDMDHENMFWYRQDPGLGLRLIYFSYDVKMKEKGDIPEGYSVSREKKERFSLILESASTNQTSMYLCASSPSPGRYEQYFGPGTRLTVT.

The chain links TRBV7-6 to TRBJ1-3; the D is unclear. There are 12 residues in the CDR3. V lost 1 base to trimming and J lost 3 bases, with 1 base between them. CDR1 and CDR2 from the germline V gene are SGHVS and FNYEAQ. The CDR3 sequence is CASSLDGNTIYF. CDR3 coding DNA: TGTGCCAGCAGCTTAGATGGAAACACCATATATTTT.

The genes are TRBV30 and TRBJ1-5; TRBD1 matches 8 bases. Germline trimming cut 2 bases from V and 6 bases from J; bases unmatched to any gene: 6. The germline V gene encodes CDR1 GTSNPN and CDR2 SVGIG (reference sequence). The CDR3 covers 14 residues. The chain's CDR3 is CAWSPDRGTQPQHF. In nucleotides, the CDR3 is TGTGCCTGGAGTCCAGACAGGGGAACTCAGCCCCAGCATTTT.

The chain recombines TRBV4-1 with TRBJ1-2; a weak D match, TRBD1 (6 bases). Trimming removed 1 base at V and 5 bases at J, with 20 bases between. The CDR3 extends over 17 amino acids. Germline V gives CDR1 MGHRA, CDR2 YSYEKL. The DNA for the CDR3 is TGCGCCAGCAGCCAAGCCTCCCCCGCCGGGGGGCAGTATGGCTACACCTTC. Translating it yields CASSQASPAGGQYGYTF.

Only one count was recorded for this clone. The chain has TRBV5-1 and TRBJ2-3; 11 positions agree with TRBD2. This CDR3 is 16 amino acids long. Germline CDR1 reads SGHRS; CDR2 reads YFSETQ. V trimming: 4 bases; J trimming: 2 bases; junction bases outside the gene matches: 6. The CDR3 sequence: CASSPGLAESTDTQYF. Written as DNA, the CDR3 is TGCGCCAGCAGCCCGGGACTAGCGGAGTCCACAGATACGCAGTATTTT.

This rearrangement joins TRBV19 to TRBJ1-4; D is unclear. V lost 11 bases and J lost 7, with 17 bases in between. The CDR3 totals 13 residues. Germline CDR1 LNHDA, CDR2 SQIVND (reference sequence). The CDR3, as DNA: TGTGCCGCCGACTCAGGATTGGGTGAAAAACTGTTTTTT. Translated: CAADSGLGEKLFF.

The rearrangement links TRBV5-1 to TRBJ2-1; the match to TRBD2 covers 13 bases. The CDR3 runs to 18 residues. The V and J ends lost 4 bases and 6 bases, in that order; junction bases with no gene match: 13. Germline-derived CDR1 and CDR2 are SGHRS and YFSETQ. As DNA, the CDR3 is TGCGCCAGCAGCCAACGTCCCGGGACTAGCGGGGAGGGCAATGAGCAGTTCTTC. It encodes CASSQRPGTSGEGNEQFF.

The chain carries TRBV11-3 and TRBJ2-3; D is uncertain. V lost 5 bases and J lost 8, with 32 bases in between. CDR1 and CDR2 (germline): SGHNT, YENEEA. The CDR3 spans 19 residues. The CDR3 DNA sequence: TGTGCCAGCAGCCAAAGCTCCCAGTGTGGCTATTTCACAGATTGTACGCAGTATTTT. Translation gives CASSQSSQCGYFTDCTQYF.

Note on this clone: Other nucleotide sequences from this sample produce the same CDR3. The chain uses TRBV11-2 and TRBJ2-7; D is undetermined. CDR1 and CDR2 (germline): SGHAT, FQNNGV. The germline V and J ends were trimmed by 2 bases and 2 bases, with 7 bases remaining between them. This CDR3 spans 13 amino acids. CDR3: CASSLSGTYEQYF. The CDR3 DNA reads TGTGCCAGCAGCTTATCAGGCACCTACGAGCAGTACTTC.

V usage is TRBV7-9 and J usage is TRBJ1-1, with D hard to call. V lost 8 bases and J 3 bases, leaving 10 bases between the germline ends. This CDR3 has 12 amino acids. Germline V gene data show CDR1 as SEHNR and CDR2 as FQNEAQ (reference sequence). In DNA, the CDR3 is TGTGCCAGCTCGGCTGGGGACACTGAAGCTTTCTTT. Amino acids: CASSAGDTEAFF.

The J gene is TRBJ2-3, the V gene TRBV2; no firm D call. V gave up 2 bases and J gave up 1 base, with 19 bases separating them. Germline loops: CDR1 SNHLY, CDR2 FYNNEI. This CDR3 contains 18 residues. DNA of the CDR3: TGTGCCAGCAGTGAAATGTTTCCCAAAGGAGAAGGCACAGATACGCAGTATTTT. Encoded protein: CASSEMFPKGEGTDTQYF.

V gene TRBV6-5 combines with J gene TRBJ1-2, with D unclear. The germline V gene has CDR1 MNHEY and CDR2 SVGAGI. Deletions cut 7 bases from V and 4 bases from J, with 19 bases between. The CDR3 loop spans 15 amino acids. The CDR3: CASTPYSPPVYGYTF. The CDR3 DNA is TGTGCCAGCACCCCATATTCCCCCCCGGTCTATGGCTACACCTTC.

The gene calls are TRBV18 and TRBJ2-2; 9 bases are a match to TRBD1. Trimming removed 3 bases from V and 4 bases from J; junction bases left unmatched: 9. Germline V gives CDR1 KGHSH, CDR2 LQKENI. There are 17 residues in the CDR3. In nucleotides, the CDR3 is TGTGCCAGCTCACCGTCCCCGGGACAGGGTGGCACCGGGGAGCTGTTTTTT. Encoded protein: CASSPSPGQGGTGELFF.

Concerning this clone: One end of the junction varies from germline; a read error may be responsible. The chain couples TRBV18 to TRBJ2-1; TRBD1 is a possible D gene (5 bases). CDR3 length: 12 amino acids. Germline-derived CDR1 and CDR2 are KGHSH and LQKENI. The CDR3 nucleotides read TGTGCCACCTCAGGGCCACACGATGAGCAGTTCTTC. Protein sequence: CATSGPHDEQFF.

The CDR3 loop reads CASSASGTWNTEAFF. The CDR3 coding sequence is TGTGCCAGCAGCGCCTCCGGTACCTGGAACACTGAAGCTTTCTTT. The rearrangement uses TRBV7-2 and TRBJ1-1; D is unresolved. V dropped 5 bases and J dropped 1 base, with 14 bases sitting between them. CDR3 length equals 15 residues. Germline V gene sequence: CDR1 SGHTA, CDR2 FQGNSA.

The V gene is TRBV6-1, the J gene TRBJ2-1; TRBD2 matches at 11 bases. Losses at the gene ends were 1 base for V and 9 bases for J; bases not matched to a gene: 5. This CDR3 has 15 amino acids. Per the germline V gene, CDR1 is MNHNS and CDR2 is SASEGT. This CDR3 is CASSEVAGGPGEQFF. The CDR3 DNA is TGTGCCAGCAGTGAAGTAGCGGGAGGGCCCGGTGAGCAGTTCTTC.